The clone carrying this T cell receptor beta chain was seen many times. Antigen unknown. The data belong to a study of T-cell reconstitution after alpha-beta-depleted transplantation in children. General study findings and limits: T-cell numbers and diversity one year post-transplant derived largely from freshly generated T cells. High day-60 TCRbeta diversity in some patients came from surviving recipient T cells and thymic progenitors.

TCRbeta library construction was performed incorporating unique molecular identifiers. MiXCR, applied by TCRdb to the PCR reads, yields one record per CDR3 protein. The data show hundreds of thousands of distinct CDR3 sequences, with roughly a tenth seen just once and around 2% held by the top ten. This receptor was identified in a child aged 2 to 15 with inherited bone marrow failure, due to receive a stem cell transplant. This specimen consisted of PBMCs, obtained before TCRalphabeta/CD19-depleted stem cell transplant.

The CDR3 loop reads CASGNRGGGDEQYF. For the CDR3, the DNA is TGCGCCAGCGGGAACCGCGGAGGAGGGGACGAGCAGTACTTC. The genes are TRBV5-1 and TRBJ2-7, with a possible D match to TRBD2 (6 bases). V was pared by 7 bases and J by 5 bases, with 19 bases between. The CDR3 consists of 14 residues. Germline V gene lookup returns CDR1 SGHRS and CDR2 YFSETQ.